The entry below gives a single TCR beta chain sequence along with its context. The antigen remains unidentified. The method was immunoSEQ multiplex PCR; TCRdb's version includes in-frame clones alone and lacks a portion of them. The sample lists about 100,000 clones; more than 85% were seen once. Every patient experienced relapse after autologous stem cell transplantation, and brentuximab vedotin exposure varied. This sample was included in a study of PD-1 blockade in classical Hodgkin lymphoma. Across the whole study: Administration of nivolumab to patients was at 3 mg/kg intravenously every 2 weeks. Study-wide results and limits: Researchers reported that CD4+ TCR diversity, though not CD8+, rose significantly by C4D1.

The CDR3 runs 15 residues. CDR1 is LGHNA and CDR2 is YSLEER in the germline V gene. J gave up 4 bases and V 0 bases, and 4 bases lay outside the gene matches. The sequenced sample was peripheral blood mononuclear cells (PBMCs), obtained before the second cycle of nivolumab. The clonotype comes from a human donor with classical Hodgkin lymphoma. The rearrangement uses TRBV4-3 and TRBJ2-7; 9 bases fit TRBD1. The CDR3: CASSQDRTGAYEQYF. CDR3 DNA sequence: TGCGCCAGCAGCCAAGACAGGACAGGGGCGTACGAGCAGTACTTC.